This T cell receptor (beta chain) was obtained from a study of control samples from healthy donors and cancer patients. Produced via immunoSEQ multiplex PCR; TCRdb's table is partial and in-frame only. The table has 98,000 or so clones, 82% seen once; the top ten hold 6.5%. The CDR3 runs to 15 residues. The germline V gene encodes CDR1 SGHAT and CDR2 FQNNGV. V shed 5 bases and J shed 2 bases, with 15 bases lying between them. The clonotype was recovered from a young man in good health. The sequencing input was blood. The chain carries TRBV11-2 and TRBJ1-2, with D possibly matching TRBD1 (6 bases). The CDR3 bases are TGTGCCAGCAGCCGCCAACCGGGGGCGAACTATGGCTACACCTTC. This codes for CASSRQPGANYGYTF.